Below are 23 T cell receptor beta chains sequenced from a single sample in a study of siplizumab effects on memory and regulatory T cells. Profiling relied on immunoSEQ multiplex PCR, and the TCRdb table lists in-frame clones only, not all of them. The data contain 100,000 to 120,000 clones, more than 90% of them singletons. The sequenced material came from CD4+ T cells sorted from blood. These receptors were obtained from a human donor in good health.

This chain uses TRBV15 with TRBJ2-7; D gene uncertain. CDR3 length: 16 residues. Germline CDR1 LNHNV, CDR2 YYDKDF (reference sequence). V was shortened by 0 bases and J by 3 bases, with 15 bases between the two germline ends. DNA for the CDR3: TGTGCCACCAGCAGAGAAACATCCAACGGAGACTACGAGCAGTACTTC. It yields the protein CATSRETSNGDYEQYF.

This clone was seen a single time. This rearrangement joins TRBV27 to TRBJ2-3; maybe TRBD1 (6 bases). The germline CDR1 and CDR2 sequences are MNHEY and SMNVEV (reference sequence). Between the trimmed V and J ends, which lost 4 bases and 6 bases, there was a span of 11 bases. This CDR3 is built from 13 residues. This CDR3 reads CASSSEQGDTQYF. As DNA, the CDR3 is TGTGCCAGCAGTTCAGAGCAGGGGGATACGCAGTATTTT.

This chain uses TRBV20-1 with TRBJ1-2; D remains ambiguous. The CDR3 runs to 11 residues. V dropped 4 bases and J dropped 7 bases, with 10 bases sitting between them. Germline CDR1 is DFQATT and CDR2 is SNEGSKA (reference sequence). The chain's CDR3 is CSAIGLPGYTF. CDR3 nucleotide sequence: TGCAGTGCTATCGGGTTGCCTGGCTACACCTTC.

The chain recombines TRBV5-1 with TRBJ1-1, with unresolved D. The V gene's germline CDR1 is SGHRS and CDR2 YFSETQ. With 0 bases removed from V and 6 bases from J, the gap between germline ends came to 3 bases. CDR3 length: 11 amino acids. Here the CDR3 reads CASSLGPEAFF. The CDR3 DNA sequence: TGCGCCAGCAGCTTGGGTCCTGAAGCTTTCTTT.

The CDR3: CASSLAQRYTDTQYF. CDR3 DNA sequence: TGTGCCAGCAGCTTGGCACAGCGGTACACAGATACGCAGTATTTT. The chain has TRBV5-5 and TRBJ2-3; tentative D call: TRBD2 (5 bases). The CDR3 is 15 amino acids. The V end was cut by 0 bases, the J end by 2 bases, with 10 bases between. Germline V gene sequence: CDR1 SGHKS, CDR2 YYEKEE (reference sequence). Based on the CDR3 plus reference TRBV5-5 and TRBJ2-3, the full variable domain is DAGVTQSPTHLIKTRGQQVTLRCSPISGHKSVSWYQQVLGQGPQFIFQYYEKEERGRGNFPDRFSARQFPNYSSELNVNALLLGDSALYLCASSLAQRYTDTQYFGPGTRLTVL.

The chain couples TRBV2 to TRBJ2-7; TRBD1 agrees at 9 bases. The germline CDR1 and CDR2 sequences are SNHLY and FYNNEI. The J segment lost 2 bases and the V segment lost 7 bases, leaving 3 bases of the junction unmatched. The CDR3 extends over 13 amino acids. The CDR3, as DNA: TGTGCCAGCAACCGGGACAGGGCCTACGAGCAGTACTTC. Translating gives CASNRDRAYEQYF.

This chain uses TRBV5-6 with TRBJ1-3, with no clear D. Trimming took 1 base from V and 0 from J, leaving 8 bases between them. The CDR3 spans 15 residues. In germline, CDR1 is SGHDT, CDR2 YYEEEE. DNA of the CDR3: TGTGCCAGCAGCTTGCGAAGTATCTCTGGAAACACCATATATTTT. It translates to CASSLRSISGNTIYF.

Here the CDR3 reads CATSQETGPIYEQYF. The CDR3 DNA sequence: TGTGCCACATCACAGGAGACAGGCCCTATCTACGAGCAGTACTTC. The gene calls are TRBV18 and TRBJ2-7; TRBD1 is a possible D gene (6 bases). Germline loops: CDR1 KGHSH, CDR2 LQKENI. The V end lost 10 bases, the J end lost 3 bases, and 22 bases lay between the germline ends. CDR3 length: 15 amino acids.

The chain uses TRBV19 and TRBJ1-4, with 8 bases aligning to TRBD1. The trim removed 4 bases at V and 6 bases at J, leaving 4 bases unmatched. Per the germline V gene, CDR1 is LNHDA and CDR2 is SQIVND (reference sequence). The CDR3 extends over 14 amino acids. The CDR3 region has the DNA TGTGCCAGTAGTAAAGGGACAGGCGATGAAAAACTGTTTTTT. This encodes CASSKGTGDEKLFF. Variable domain in full (rest from reference TRBV19 and TRBJ1-4): DGGITQSPKYLFRKEGQNVTLSCEQNLNHDAMYWYRQDPGQGLRLIYYSQIVNDFQKGDIAEGYSVSREKKESFPLTVTSAQKNPTAFYLCASSKGTGDEKLFFGSGTQLSVL.

The rearrangement uses TRBV2 and TRBJ2-4, with a weak D call TRBD1 (6 bases). CDR3 length equals 14 residues. With 5 bases removed from V and 8 bases from J, the gap between germline ends came to 16 bases. Germline loops: CDR1 SNHLY, CDR2 FYNNEI. The CDR3 protein is CASSSSRGQDIQYF. The DNA of the CDR3 is TGTGCCAGCAGTTCCTCCAGGGGTCAGGACATTCAGTACTTC.

This chain connects TRBV4-1 to TRBJ2-2; 7 bases fit TRBD1. The CDR3 loop spans 15 amino acids. CDR1 and CDR2 from the germline V gene are MGHRA and YSYEKL. V lost 1 base, J lost 7 bases, and 6 bases stayed unmatched. The CDR3 region is CASSQVRGPVGELFF. CDR3 sequence (DNA): TGCGCCAGCAGCCAAGTAAGGGGGCCAGTCGGGGAGCTGTTTTTT.

This clone occurred once. The J gene is TRBJ2-5, the V gene TRBV29-1; TRBD1 is a possible D gene (6 bases). This CDR3 is built from 13 residues. Germline V lookup: CDR1 SQVTM, CDR2 ANQGSEA. Trimming stripped 7 bases from V and 4 bases from J, with 16 bases between. The DNA for the CDR3 is TGCAGCGGAAAGACAGGCGCCCCAGAGACCCAGTACTTC. As protein: CSGKTGAPETQYF. Filled out from reference TRBV29-1 and TRBJ2-5, the complete variable domain reads SAVISQKPSRDICQRGTSLTIQCQVDSQVTMMFWYRQQPGQSLTLIATANQGSEATYESGFVIDKFPISRPNLTFSTLTVSNMSPEDSSIYLCSGKTGAPETQYFGPGTRLLVL.

V usage is TRBV19 and J usage is TRBJ1-2; 8 nucleotides align to TRBD1. V shed 4 bases, J shed 1 base, and the junction held 8 bases outside the gene matches. CDR3 size: 16 residues. Germline V CDR1 and CDR2: LNHDA, SQIVND (reference sequence). The CDR3 loop reads CASSKQGQGGNYGYTF. CDR3 DNA sequence: TGTGCCAGTAGTAAACAAGGACAGGGCGGTAACTATGGCTACACCTTC. The full variable domain, completed using reference TRBV19 and TRBJ1-2, is DGGITQSPKYLFRKEGQNVTLSCEQNLNHDAMYWYRQDPGQGLRLIYYSQIVNDFQKGDIAEGYSVSREKKESFPLTVTSAQKNPTAFYLCASSKQGQGGNYGYTFGSGTRLTVV.

The gene calls are TRBV10-2 and TRBJ2-1, with TRBD2 matching over 12 bases. There are 17 residues in the CDR3. The ends lost 6 bases at V and 7 bases at J; junction bases unmatched: 13. The germline V gene encodes CDR1 WSHSY and CDR2 SAAADI. CDR3 loop: CASSALLTSGGGNEQFF. Here the CDR3 DNA reads TGCGCCAGCAGCGCCCTTTTGACTAGCGGGGGTGGAAATGAGCAGTTCTTC.

The genes are TRBV30 and TRBJ1-2, with D unclear. The V end was cut by 0 bases, the J end by 4 bases, with 18 bases between. From germline, CDR1 is GTSNPN and CDR2 SVGIG (reference sequence). The CDR3 loop spans 16 amino acids. The CDR3 spells CAWSVRGSSDFYGYTF. For the CDR3, the DNA is TGTGCCTGGAGTGTACGAGGGTCCAGTGACTTCTATGGCTACACCTTC.

This chain connects TRBV21-1 to TRBJ1-5; the D call in the table, TRBD1, was not verified against the DNA. TRBV21-1 is classified as a pseudogene. The CDR3 is 14 amino acids. CDR3 bases: TGTGCCAGCAGCAAGACAGGATACAATCAGCCCCAGCATTTT. Its translation: CASSKTGYNQPQHF.

V usage is TRBV10-1 and J usage is TRBJ2-2, with 11 bases lining up with TRBD1. There are 13 residues in the CDR3. V trimming: 6 bases; J trimming: 6 bases; junction bases outside the gene matches: 0. Germline CDR1 WNHNN, CDR2 SYGVQD (reference sequence). This CDR3 reads CASRDRGPGELFF. CDR3 bases: TGCGCCAGCAGGGACAGGGGGCCCGGGGAGCTGTTTTTT.

The rearrangement joins TRBV6-5 to TRBJ1-1, with D tentatively TRBD1 (5 bases). Germline V gene data show CDR1 as MNHEY and CDR2 as SVGAGI. V lost 3 bases and J 1 base, leaving 12 bases between the germline ends. The CDR3 covers 15 residues. The CDR3 DNA reads TGTGCCAGCAGTTATCTTGGGGGGGGGAACACTGAAGCTTTCTTT. Translating it yields CASSYLGGGNTEAFF.

The CDR3 DNA reads TGTGCCAGCAGCTATCCCGGGGAAGGGGGCAATGAGCAGTTCTTC. It yields the protein CASSYPGEGGNEQFF. The chain has TRBV5-4 and TRBJ2-1; maybe TRBD1 (6 bases). The V gene lost 3 bases and the J gene lost 6 bases, with 16 bases spanning the gap. Germline V gene data show CDR1 as SGHNT and CDR2 as YYREEE (reference sequence). This CDR3 has 15 amino acids.

This clone has only one observation. The genes are TRBV15 and TRBJ2-7; D ambiguous. CDR1 LNHNV and CDR2 YYDKDF come from the germline V gene (reference sequence). Trimming removed 1 base at V and 3 bases at J, with 10 bases between. CDR3 length: 14 amino acids. CDR3 sequence: CATSRVEGFYEQYF. The CDR3 coding sequence is TGTGCCACCAGCAGAGTTGAAGGGTTCTACGAGCAGTACTTC. Full variable domain (missing parts from reference TRBV15 and TRBJ2-7): DAMVIQNPRYQVTQFGKPVTLSCSQTLNHNVMYWYQQKSSQAPKLLFHYYDKDFNNEADTPDNFQSRRPNTSFCFLDIRSPGLGDTAMYLCATSRVEGFYEQYFGPGTRLTVT.

The chain couples TRBV5-1 to TRBJ1-1; 10 bases line up with TRBD1. J gave up 0 bases and V 4 bases, and 0 bases lay outside the gene matches. The length of the CDR3 is 14 residues. Germline V CDR1 and CDR2: SGHRS, YFSETQ. CDR3 residues: CASSGTGVNTEAFF. The CDR3 DNA reads as TGCGCCAGCAGCGGGACAGGGGTGAACACTGAAGCTTTCTTT.

The J gene is TRBJ2-7, the V gene TRBV5-1, with D uncertain. The germline V gene encodes CDR1 SGHRS and CDR2 YFSETQ. Between the trimmed V and J ends, which lost 1 base and 0 bases, there was a span of 8 bases. CDR3 length: 14 amino acids. The CDR3 sequence is CASSLTRSSYEQYF. Written as DNA, the CDR3 is TGCGCCAGCAGCTTGACCAGGAGCTCCTACGAGCAGTACTTC.

The chain is built from TRBV5-1 and TRBJ1-1, with 11 positions matching TRBD1. The CDR3 contains 16 residues. V lost 4 bases to trimming and J lost 0 bases; unmatched junction nucleotides: 5. Germline-derived CDR1 and CDR2 are SGHRS and YFSETQ. DNA of the CDR3: TGCGCCAGCAGCAAGGGGACAGGGGGGATGAACACTGAAGCTTTCTTT. This encodes CASSKGTGGMNTEAFF.